The entry that follows covers one TCR beta chain sequence. Its antigen is as yet unknown. CDR3 length: 14 amino acids. Germline CDR1 is MNHEY and CDR2 is SVGAGI. Trimming stripped 5 bases from V and 0 bases from J, with 7 bases between. This record belongs to a study of cytomegalovirus exposure and HLA in healthy donors. Study observations and caveats: Later analysis showed TCR association rates varying by HLA locus, highest for DRB1 and lowest for HLA-C. A later analysis appeared to link common viral pathogens to several of the most significant clusters.

PCR used 60 Vbeta primers and 13 Jbeta primers. The data were produced by immunoSEQ multiplex PCR, yet TCRdb's version contains in-frame clones alone and is incomplete. The sample holds some 100,000 clones, roughly four fifths seen once. This TCR was sampled from a male donor in good health and CMV-seropositive. The chain carries TRBV6-5 and TRBJ1-4; D unresolved. The sample was PBMCs. Here the CDR3 DNA reads TGTGCCAGCAGTACAGCTGCAACTAATGAAAAACTGTTTTTT. Protein product: CASSTAATNEKLFF.